Following are 24 T cell receptor beta chains from one sample sequenced in a study of blood T cell repertoires in COVID-19. Assay used: immunoSEQ multiplex PCR; TCRdb lists only in-frame clones, some missing. The table shows about 220,000 clones, with roughly 84% occurring only once. The sequencing input was PBMCs or T cells enriched from blood (not recorded which). These TCRs come from a woman aged 40 to 49 who had recovered from COVID-19.

The gene calls are TRBV29-1 and TRBJ1-1, with 8 nucleotides matching TRBD1. After removal of 7 bases from V and 4 bases from J, the junction contained 5 bases not matched to a gene. The CDR3 totals 12 residues. Germline CDR1 SQVTM, CDR2 ANQGSEA. The CDR3, as DNA: TGCAGCGCCACGACAGGGGCCACTGAAGCTTTCTTT. It specifies CSATTGATEAFF.

This clone has more than one count but fewer than ten. The CDR3 here is CAWSGGQGMDSPLHF. The CDR3 DNA is TGTGCCTGGAGTGGTGGGCAGGGGATGGACTCACCCCTCCACTTT. The genes are TRBV30 and TRBJ1-6; a weak D match, TRBD1 (6 bases). CDR1 is GTSNPN and CDR2 is SVGIG in the germline V gene (reference sequence). Trimming shortened V by 1 base and J by 10 bases, and 17 bases separated the two germline ends. The CDR3 totals 15 residues.

The chain combines TRBV5-4 with TRBJ2-1; 8 bases line up with TRBD1. From germline, CDR1 is SGHNT and CDR2 YYREEE (reference sequence). J was trimmed by 3 bases and V by 1 base; bases with no gene match: 9. The CDR3 extends over 17 amino acids. The CDR3 loop is CASSLNSRDRRYNEQFF. CDR3 nucleotide sequence: TGTGCCAGCAGCTTGAACAGCCGGGACAGGCGCTACAATGAGCAGTTCTTC.

The chain has TRBV2 and TRBJ1-4, with TRBD1 matching over 12 bases. The CDR3 contains 13 residues. V was clipped by 9 bases and J by 9 bases; unmatched bases: 5. Germline values: CDR1 SNHLY, CDR2 FYNNEI. The CDR3 region has the DNA TGTGCCAGTACCGGGACAGGGGGCAAAAAACTGTTTTTT. This sequence encodes CASTGTGGKKLFF.

The V gene is TRBV7-9, the J gene TRBJ1-6; weak D call: TRBD1 (5 bases). V was trimmed by 5 bases and J by 7 bases, leaving 12 bases between them. The germline gives CDR1 SEHNR, CDR2 FQNEAQ (reference sequence). The CDR3 is made up of 14 amino acids. CDR3 nucleotides: TGTGCCAGCAGCCGAGACAGCTTGAATTCACCCCTCCACTTT. Translated: CASSRDSLNSPLHF.

This chain links TRBV2 with TRBJ1-4, with 8 bases that match TRBD1. CDR1 is SNHLY and CDR2 is FYNNEI in the germline V gene. J lost 2 bases, V lost 5 bases, and 7 bases had no gene match. CDR3 size: 16 residues. Written as DNA, the CDR3 is TGTGCCAGCAGTTCCTACGGACAGGGTACTAATGAAAAACTGTTTTTT. Translated, it gives CASSSYGQGTNEKLFF. Using reference TRBV2 and TRBJ1-4 for the parts outside the CDR3, the full variable domain is EPEVTQTPSHQVTQMGQEVILRCVPISNHLYFYWYRQILGQKVEFLVSFYNNEISEKSEIFDDQFSVERPDGSNFTLKIRSTKLEDSAMYFCASSSYGQGTNEKLFFGSGTQLSVL.

This clone came up once. The rearrangement links TRBV5-6 to TRBJ2-7; TRBD2 matches at 7 bases. The CDR3 loop spans 17 amino acids. Germline V gene lookup returns CDR1 SGHDT and CDR2 YYEEEE. With V trimmed by 0 bases and J by 4 bases, 13 bases remained unmatched. The CDR3 bases are TGTGCCAGCAGCTTGGCCCTCGGGGGACTACTTCATTACGAGCAGTACGTC. Protein product: CASSLALGGLLHYEQYV.

The rearrangement links TRBV2 to TRBJ1-6, with 7 bases lining up with TRBD1. Germline values: CDR1 SNHLY, CDR2 FYNNEI. Trimming took 2 bases from V and 6 from J; bases not matched to a gene: 4. This CDR3 region has 15 residues. CDR3 in amino acids: CASSETTGVNSPLHF. The CDR3 nucleotides read TGTGCCAGCAGTGAAACAACAGGGGTTAATTCACCCCTCCACTTT.

The chain has TRBV29-1 and TRBJ1-2; possibly TRBD1 for D (5 bases). V gave up 2 bases and J gave up 4 bases, with 14 bases separating them. The germline V gene has CDR1 SQVTM and CDR2 ANQGSEA. The CDR3 totals 14 residues. CDR3 DNA: TGCAGCGTTGAACTCGGACAAAGTCCCTATGGCTACACCTTC. Its translation: CSVELGQSPYGYTF.

In the case of this clone: At one end the junction does not follow the germline gene, possibly because of a read error. This chain links TRBV6-6 with TRBJ2-2, with D tentatively TRBD1 or TRBD2 (7 bases each). The CDR3 is made up of 14 amino acids. Germline values: CDR1 MNHNY, CDR2 SVGAGI (reference sequence). The CDR3 nucleotides are TGCGCCAGCAGGGGGGGGCCGACAATTGGGGAGCTGTTTTTT. Translating it yields CASRGGPTIGELFF.

The V gene is TRBV4-2, the J gene TRBJ2-5, with TRBD2 identical over 8 bases. V dropped 2 bases and J dropped 4; count of bases not matched to a gene: 3. CDR3 length equals 14 residues. Germline V lookup: CDR1 LGHNA, CDR2 YNFKEQ. This CDR3 is CASSQLLAGETQYF. The CDR3 DNA is TGTGCCAGCAGCCAACTCCTAGCGGGAGAGACCCAGTACTTC.

The chain couples TRBV30 to TRBJ2-5; D remains unclear. V lost 3 bases, J lost 7 bases, and 30 bases lay in between. The CDR3 is made up of 18 amino acids. Germline assignment: CDR1 GTSNPN and CDR2 SVGIG (reference sequence). CDR3 residues: CAWRSLETEPYIRWTQYF. In DNA form, the CDR3 reads TGTGCCTGGAGGAGTCTAGAAACCGAGCCCTATATTCGATGGACCCAGTACTTC.

The chain is built from TRBV11-2 and TRBJ1-2; 7 nucleotides agree with TRBD1. V lost 6 bases to trimming and J lost 1 base; unmatched junction nucleotides: 8. CDR3 length: 15 amino acids. Germline V gives CDR1 SGHAT, CDR2 FQNNGV. CDR3 sequence (DNA): TGTGCCAGCAGGAAGCCGGGACAGCATAACTATGGCTACACCTTC. Its translation is CASRKPGQHNYGYTF.

This clone has just one count. V usage is TRBV19 and J usage is TRBJ2-1, with 7 bases fitting TRBD2. The V and J ends lost 2 bases and 3 bases, in that order; junction bases with no gene match: 4. The CDR3 has 15 amino acids. Per germline, CDR1 LNHDA and CDR2 SQIVND (reference sequence). CDR3: CASSISTSDYNEQFF. The DNA for the CDR3 is TGTGCCAGTAGTATAAGTACTAGCGACTACAATGAGCAGTTCTTC.

The rearrangement uses TRBV7-6 and TRBJ2-1, with 9 bases fitting TRBD2. The germline V gene encodes CDR1 SGHVS and CDR2 FNYEAQ. The CDR3 covers 15 residues. V shed 1 base, J shed 8 bases, and the junction held 6 bases outside the gene matches. DNA for the CDR3: TGTGCCAGCAGCTTAGTTGCGGGAGGGCCACATGAGCAGTTCTTC. Amino acids: CASSLVAGGPHEQFF.

The chain combines TRBV19 with TRBJ1-2, with 9 bases matching TRBD1. CDR1 and CDR2 (germline): LNHDA, SQIVND (reference sequence). The CDR3 is 15 residues long. V lost 5 bases and J lost 4; bases outside the gene matches: 8. The chain's CDR3 is CASSAQGALLYGYTF. For the CDR3, the DNA is TGTGCCAGTAGTGCACAGGGGGCTTTACTCTATGGCTACACCTTC.

This clone was observed a few times. The chain recombines TRBV9 with TRBJ2-2; TRBD2 matches at 7 bases. Germline CDR1 is SGDLS and CDR2 is YYNGEE. The V and J ends lost 6 bases and 4 bases, in that order; junction bases with no gene match: 6. This CDR3 has 14 amino acids. In nucleotides, the CDR3 is TGTGCCAGCACCAGGGACTACCTCACCGGGGAGCTGTTTTTT. It specifies CASTRDYLTGELFF.

This clone was observed once. The rearrangement uses TRBV5-1 and TRBJ2-2; 7 bases are shared with TRBD2. CDR3 length equals 20 residues. Germline assignment: CDR1 SGHRS and CDR2 YFSETQ. Trimming took 1 base from V and 4 from J; bases not matched to a gene: 19. The CDR3 is CASSLRPGRAGVGGTGELFF. The CDR3 coding sequence is TGCGCCAGCAGCTTGAGGCCCGGAAGGGCGGGAGTAGGTGGCACCGGGGAGCTGTTTTTT.

This chain uses TRBV11-3 with TRBJ2-2; D might be TRBD2 (5 bases). The CDR3 sequence is 17 residues long. With 4 bases removed from V and 0 bases from J, the gap between germline ends came to 15 bases. The germline V gene encodes CDR1 SGHNT and CDR2 YENEEA. The CDR3 spells CASSSPLAGANTGELFF. CDR3 nucleotides: TGTGCCAGCAGCTCCCCCCTGGCGGGTGCGAACACCGGGGAGCTGTTTTTT. The complete variable domain, with remaining parts taken from reference TRBV11-3 and TRBJ2-2, reads EAGVVQSPRYKIIEKKQPVAFWCNPISGHNTLYWYLQNLGQGPELLIRYENEEAVDDSQLPKDRFSAERLKGVDSTLKIQPAELGDSAVYLCASSSPLAGANTGELFFGEGSRLTVL.

The genes are TRBV27 and TRBJ1-6; no clear D gene. The V gene's germline CDR1 is MNHEY and CDR2 SMNVEV (reference sequence). The V end was cut by 2 bases, the J end by 4 bases, with 6 bases between. The CDR3 is 14 residues long. The CDR3 reads CASSLTTYNSPLHF. CDR3 bases: TGTGCCAGCAGTTTAACGACATATAATTCACCCCTCCACTTT.

The chain is built from TRBV9 and TRBJ2-1; 7 nucleotides line up with TRBD2. CDR1 SGDLS and CDR2 YYNGEE come from the germline V gene. The CDR3 loop spans 17 amino acids. V lost 2 bases to trimming and J lost 4 bases; unmatched junction nucleotides: 12. The DNA for the CDR3 is TGTGCCAGCAGCGTGGGTAGCGGGTCCATTCTATACAATGAGCAGTTCTTC. This codes for CASSVGSGSILYNEQFF.

As for this clone: This CDR3 is also generated by other DNA sequences in the sample. The chain recombines TRBV5-1 with TRBJ2-1; 10 nucleotides match TRBD2. The CDR3 consists of 16 residues. The germline gives CDR1 SGHRS, CDR2 YFSETQ. The ends lost 3 bases at V and 1 base at J; junction bases unmatched: 4. The CDR3 sequence: CASSWGLARSYNEQFF. In DNA form, the CDR3 reads TGCGCCAGCAGCTGGGGACTAGCGAGATCCTACAATGAGCAGTTCTTC.

The chain carries TRBV29-1 and TRBJ2-3; TRBD1 agrees at 9 bases. In germline, CDR1 is SQVTM, CDR2 ANQGSEA. The CDR3 sequence is 16 residues long. V was pared by 1 base and J by 5 bases, with 10 bases of the junction left unmatched. CDR3 nucleotides: TGCAGCGTTGAAGTAATCGGGACAGGGCTAGGAGATACGCAGTATTTT. Amino acid sequence: CSVEVIGTGLGDTQYF.

This clone was observed a handful of times. This chain connects TRBV27 to TRBJ2-2; D may be TRBD2 (5 bases). CDR3 length: 16 residues. V lost 5 bases and J lost 4, with 17 bases in between. Germline V lookup: CDR1 MNHEY, CDR2 SMNVEV (reference sequence). CDR3: CASSTRGNDGTGELFF. The CDR3 region has the DNA TGTGCCAGCAGTACAAGAGGGAATGATGGCACCGGGGAGCTGTTTTTT.